The present T cell receptor beta chain was sequenced within a study of cytomegalovirus exposure and HLA in healthy donors. Overall study findings and caveats: Highly shared sequence variants in one cluster were likely a sequencing artifact.

The CDR3 consists of 13 residues. The V and J ends lost 5 bases and 6 bases, in that order; junction bases with no gene match: 2. Germline CDR1 reads LNHNV; CDR2 reads YYDKDF (reference sequence). Primers for the PCR totalled 60 Vbeta and 13 Jbeta. The method was immunoSEQ multiplex PCR; TCRdb's version includes in-frame clones alone and lacks a portion of them. The profile covers 150,000 to 170,000 clones, with over 70% appearing a single time and 9.5% to 15% taken by the ten largest. This clone was recorded once. The antigen remains unidentified. Sequencing input: PBMCs. J is TRBJ2-2 and V is TRBV15; 8 positions agree with TRBD1. This TCR was recovered from a man younger than 40 in good health and CMV-seropositive. CDR3 amino acids: CATSGQGSGELFF. As DNA, the CDR3 is TGTGCCACCAGCGGACAGGGCTCCGGGGAGCTGTTTTTT.